Listed below are T cell receptor beta chains from one sample, sequenced in a study of blood T cell repertoires in COVID-19. Profiling relied on immunoSEQ multiplex PCR, and the TCRdb table lists in-frame clones only, not all of them. The table has 190,000 or so clones, around nine tenths seen once. The sample was peripheral blood. The source is a woman in her late teens or twenties who had recovered from COVID-19. The CDR3 runs from the conserved cysteine through the conserved F or W. A D gene is named only where the DNA matches it firmly. The size of a clone is reported for some rows only, either as once, few or many, or as a class for expanded clones.

j_gene: TRBJ2-7
d_gene: TRBD2
v_gene: TRBV3-1/TRBV3-2
abundance: -
CDR3nt: TGTGCCAGCAGCCAACTAGCGGGGACCTCCTACGAGCAGTACTTC
CDR3aa: CASSQLAGTSYEQYF

j_gene: TRBJ2-5
d_gene: TRBD1
v_gene: TRBV24-1
abundance: -
CDR3nt: TGTGCCACCAGTGACCCCCGGGACAGGGGAGGCGAGACCCAGTACTTC
CDR3aa: CATSDPRDRGGETQYF

j_gene: TRBJ2-1
d_gene: TRBD2
v_gene: TRBV2
abundance: -
CDR3nt: TGTGCCAGCAGTAGGGGAGCGGGAACATACAATGAGCAGTTCTTC
CDR3aa: CASSRGAGTYNEQFF

j_gene: TRBJ1-1
d_gene: -
v_gene: TRBV19
abundance: -
CDR3nt: TGTGCCACTTCCCTGGGGGGGCGTAGGAACACTGAAGCTTTCTTT
CDR3aa: CATSLGGRRNTEAFF

j_gene: TRBJ2-2
d_gene: -
v_gene: TRBV24-1
abundance: once
CDR3nt: TGTGCCACCAGTGATCTAGACAGGAGCACCGGGGAGCTGTTTTTT
CDR3aa: CATSDLDRSTGELFF

j_gene: TRBJ2-1
d_gene: -
v_gene: TRBV4-3
abundance: -
CDR3nt: TGCGCCAGCAGCCAAGATTTGGGCGATTACTCCTACAATGAGCAGTTCTTC
CDR3aa: CASSQDLGDYSYNEQFF

j_gene: TRBJ2-3
d_gene: -
v_gene: TRBV2
abundance: -
CDR3nt: TGTGCCAGCCGACCCCTAGCGCTGCCCACAGATACGCAGTATTTT
CDR3aa: CASRPLALPTDTQYF

j_gene: TRBJ2-1
d_gene: TRBD2
v_gene: TRBV4-2
abundance: -
CDR3nt: TGTGCCAGCAGCCAAGCCGGGACTAGCGGGAGCTATAACAATGAGCAGTTCTTC
CDR3aa: CASSQAGTSGSYNNEQFF

j_gene: TRBJ1-1
d_gene: TRBD1
v_gene: TRBV24-1
abundance: -
CDR3nt: TGTGCCACCAGTGAGGCCGGGACAGGGAGGGATAACACTGAAGCTTTCTTT
CDR3aa: CATSEAGTGRDNTEAFF

j_gene: TRBJ2-5
d_gene: -
v_gene: TRBV5-6
abundance: -
CDR3nt: TGTGCCAGCAGTCCCCCCGGGGGGCTCGAGACCCAGTACTTC
CDR3aa: CASSPPGGLETQYF

j_gene: TRBJ2-7
d_gene: TRBD2
v_gene: TRBV9
abundance: few
CDR3nt: TGTGCCAGCAGCCCAGGGACTAGCGGATCCTACGAGCAGTACTTC
CDR3aa: CASSPGTSGSYEQYF

j_gene: TRBJ2-5
d_gene: TRBD1
v_gene: TRBV19
abundance: -
CDR3nt: TGTGCCAGTAAGAGAACCGGGACAGGACAAGAGACCCAGTACTTC
CDR3aa: CASKRTGTGQETQYF

j_gene: TRBJ2-1
d_gene: TRBD2
v_gene: TRBV7-9
abundance: once
CDR3nt: TGTGCCAGCAGCCAGATCGGGAGGGCCAGTGATGAGCAGTTCTTC
CDR3aa: CASSQIGRASDEQFF

j_gene: TRBJ2-2
d_gene: -
v_gene: TRBV5-4
abundance: -
CDR3nt: TGTGCCAGCAGCCCGGGGACCGGGGAGCTGTTTTTT
CDR3aa: CASSPGTGELFF

j_gene: TRBJ2-1
d_gene: -
v_gene: TRBV9
abundance: -
CDR3nt: TGTGCCAGCAGCGTACTTGGGAGCTCCTACAATGAGCAGTTCTTC
CDR3aa: CASSVLGSSYNEQFF

j_gene: TRBJ2-2
d_gene: -
v_gene: TRBV18
abundance: -
CDR3nt: TGTGCCAGCTCATACCTAGGCGGGGAGCTGTTTTTT
CDR3aa: CASSYLGGELFF

j_gene: TRBJ2-1
d_gene: TRBD2
v_gene: TRBV9
abundance: -
CDR3nt: TGTGCCAGCAGCGTAGGAGCGGGGATGGGTTATGAGCAGTTCTTC
CDR3aa: CASSVGAGMGYEQFF

j_gene: TRBJ1-1
d_gene: -
v_gene: TRBV6-6
abundance: -
CDR3nt: TGTGCCAGCAGTAAACAGTTTCCGAACACTGAAGCTTTCTTT
CDR3aa: CASSKQFPNTEAFF

j_gene: TRBJ2-6
d_gene: -
v_gene: TRBV6-5
abundance: -
CDR3nt: TGTGCCAGCAGTTACGGGGGGACCTCTGGGGCCAACGTCCTGACTTTC
CDR3aa: CASSYGGTSGANVLTF

j_gene: TRBJ2-1
d_gene: TRBD2
v_gene: TRBV19
abundance: -
CDR3nt: TGTGCCAGTAGTATCGGGACTAGCGAGTGGGGTGAGCAGTTCTTC
CDR3aa: CASSIGTSEWGEQFF

j_gene: TRBJ2-1
d_gene: TRBD2
v_gene: TRBV7-6
abundance: -
CDR3nt: TGTGCCAGCAGCTTAGCCGGACTAGCGGGAGGGTACAATGAGCAGTTCTTC
CDR3aa: CASSLAGLAGGYNEQFF

j_gene: TRBJ2-7
d_gene: -
v_gene: TRBV7-9
abundance: -
CDR3nt: TGTGCCAGCAGCTTATGGGGCTGGCTACCCGCCCACGAGCAGTACTTC
CDR3aa: CASSLWGWLPAHEQYF

j_gene: TRBJ1-1
d_gene: -
v_gene: TRBV19
abundance: -
CDR3nt: TGTGCCAGTAGCGGGTCCGTGAACACTGAAGCTTTCTTT
CDR3aa: CASSGSVNTEAFF

j_gene: TRBJ1-2
d_gene: -
v_gene: TRBV3-1/TRBV3-2
abundance: -
CDR3nt: TGTGCCAGCAGCCAAGATCCGGGCAGGGGATATGGCTACACCTTC
CDR3aa: CASSQDPGRGYGYTF

j_gene: TRBJ1-1
d_gene: TRBD1
v_gene: TRBV7-2
abundance: once
CDR3nt: TGTGCCAGCAGCTTAGCAACCCGGACAGGAAACACTGAAGCTTTCTTT
CDR3aa: CASSLATRTGNTEAFF

j_gene: TRBJ2-3
d_gene: TRBD2
v_gene: TRBV12-5
abundance: few
CDR3nt: TGTGCTAGTGGTCCTGGCGGGGGGGGAGATACGCAGTATTTT
CDR3aa: CASGPGGGGDTQYF

j_gene: TRBJ1-1
d_gene: -
v_gene: TRBV4-1
abundance: -
CDR3nt: TGCGCCAGCAGCCTCAGAGGATCATCGAGGGTCACTGAAGCTTTCTTT
CDR3aa: CASSLRGSSRVTEAFF

j_gene: TRBJ2-1
d_gene: TRBD1
v_gene: TRBV10-1
abundance: -
CDR3nt: TGCGCCAGCAGTGTATCCGGGACAGGCTACAATGAGCAGTTCTTC
CDR3aa: CASSVSGTGYNEQFF

j_gene: TRBJ2-1
d_gene: TRBD1
v_gene: TRBV19
abundance: -
CDR3nt: TGTGCCAGTACCCGGGACAGCGGATACTGGTTGAACAATGAGCAGTTCTTC
CDR3aa: CASTRDSGYWLNNEQFF

j_gene: TRBJ1-2
d_gene: -
v_gene: TRBV19
abundance: once
CDR3nt: TGTGCCACCTCATGGGGCAGATCCTATGGCTACACCTTC
CDR3aa: CATSWGRSYGYTF

j_gene: TRBJ1-3
d_gene: TRBD1
v_gene: TRBV7-9
abundance: -
CDR3nt: TGTGCCAGCAGCCCGCACCGGACAGGCGGGGTTGTAAACACCATATATTTT
CDR3aa: CASSPHRTGGVVNTIYF

j_gene: TRBJ1-1
d_gene: -
v_gene: TRBV14
abundance: -
CDR3nt: TGTGCCAGCAGCCAACGGGGACTGTACACTGAAGCTTTCTTT
CDR3aa: CASSQRGLYTEAFF

j_gene: TRBJ2-3
d_gene: -
v_gene: TRBV7-3
abundance: -
CDR3nt: TGTGCCAGCAGCTTAGGGGGCGCGGGAGATACGCAGTATTTT
CDR3aa: CASSLGGAGDTQYF

j_gene: TRBJ1-5
d_gene: -
v_gene: TRBV5-5
abundance: -
CDR3nt: TGTGCCAGCAGCTTGATCTTCGCCCGGGGGAGAAATCAGCCCCAGCATTTT
CDR3aa: CASSLIFARGRNQPQHF

j_gene: TRBJ1-1
d_gene: -
v_gene: TRBV6-2/TRBV6-3
abundance: -
CDR3nt: TGTGCCAGCAGTTCGCCGGACAGCCACCCGGTCGACACTGAAGCTTTCTTT
CDR3aa: CASSSPDSHPVDTEAFF

j_gene: TRBJ1-6
d_gene: TRBD1
v_gene: TRBV5-4
abundance: few
CDR3nt: TGTGCCAGCAGCTTGGCTACAGGGGGTTCTTCACCCCTCCACTTT
CDR3aa: CASSLATGGSSPLHF

j_gene: TRBJ1-1
d_gene: -
v_gene: TRBV15
abundance: -
CDR3nt: TGTGCCACCAGCAGAGATCGGAGGGGGAACACTGAAGCTTTCTTT
CDR3aa: CATSRDRRGNTEAFF

j_gene: TRBJ1-2
d_gene: TRBD1
v_gene: TRBV2
abundance: -
CDR3nt: TGTGCCAGCAGTCCGCCGGGACAGGGATACTATGGCTACACCTTC
CDR3aa: CASSPPGQGYYGYTF

j_gene: TRBJ2-1
d_gene: TRBD2
v_gene: TRBV6-5
abundance: -
CDR3nt: TGTGCCAGCAGTTACTCGCGGTCTAGCGGGAGGGATGAGCAGTTCTTC
CDR3aa: CASSYSRSSGRDEQFF

j_gene: TRBJ2-1
d_gene: -
v_gene: TRBV14
abundance: few
CDR3nt: TGTGCCAGCAGCCAAGAGTTTGAGGGGGTGAATGAGCAGTTCTTC
CDR3aa: CASSQEFEGVNEQFF

j_gene: TRBJ1-2
d_gene: -
v_gene: TRBV12-5
abundance: -
CDR3nt: TGTGCTAGTGGTTTCATTCCCTCGCGGGATAACTATGGCTACACCTTC
CDR3aa: CASGFIPSRDNYGYTF

j_gene: TRBJ1-1
d_gene: TRBD1
v_gene: TRBV5-6
abundance: -
CDR3nt: TGTGCCAGCAGCTTGGGACAGGGGGCCGCTGAAGCTTTCTTT
CDR3aa: CASSLGQGAAEAFF

j_gene: TRBJ1-6
d_gene: -
v_gene: TRBV13
abundance: -
CDR3nt: TGTGCCAGCAGCTTACGGGGTTCGGGGTCACCCCTCCACTTT
CDR3aa: CASSLRGSGSPLHF

j_gene: TRBJ2-1
d_gene: TRBD2
v_gene: TRBV10-3
abundance: -
CDR3nt: TGTGCCACGGGAGCTAGCGGGGACAATGAGCAGTTCTTC
CDR3aa: CATGASGDNEQFF

j_gene: TRBJ2-3
d_gene: TRBD2
v_gene: TRBV4-3
abundance: -
CDR3nt: TGCGCCAGCAGCCAAGGGACTAGCGGGAGTGCAGATACGCAGTATTTT
CDR3aa: CASSQGTSGSADTQYF

j_gene: TRBJ2-7
d_gene: -
v_gene: TRBV6-2/TRBV6-3
abundance: -
CDR3nt: TGTGCCAGCAGTTACCTGACATCAGCCTACGAGCAGTACTTC
CDR3aa: CASSYLTSAYEQYF

j_gene: TRBJ1-3
d_gene: TRBD1
v_gene: TRBV6-5
abundance: -
CDR3nt: TGTGCCAGCAGTTACGGGACAGCTGGAAACACCATATATTTT
CDR3aa: CASSYGTAGNTIYF